Listed below are T cell receptor beta chains from one sample, sequenced in a study of cytomegalovirus exposure and HLA in healthy donors. Clones were sequenced by immunoSEQ multiplex PCR, and TCRdb holds only the in-frame ones, with some missing. Altogether more than 150,000 clones are present, about four fifths being singletons, with the ten largest covering 2.5% to 3.5%. The sample taken for sequencing was PBMCs. The origin of the receptors is a woman younger than 30 in good health and CMV-seropositive. Both conserved end residues are trimmed from each CDR3. The order of the fields is CDR3 length, V gene, J gene, CDR3 protein.

CDR3 length: 13
V gene: TRBV28
J gene: TRBJ1-2
CDR3 protein: ASSPPGARGYGYT

CDR3 length: 10
V gene: TRBV29-1
J gene: TRBJ1-1
CDR3 protein: SVGGGNTEAF

CDR3 length: 12
V gene: TRBV2
J gene: TRBJ1-4
CDR3 protein: ASRSGGTYEKLF

CDR3 length: 13
V gene: TRBV5-4
J gene: TRBJ2-1
CDR3 protein: ASSPLAGAYNEQF

CDR3 length: 12
V gene: TRBV2
J gene: TRBJ2-2
CDR3 protein: ASSEVRYTGELF

CDR3 length: 11
V gene: TRBV19
J gene: TRBJ1-6
CDR3 protein: ASRDRINSPLH

CDR3 length: 13
V gene: TRBV7-7
J gene: TRBJ2-5
CDR3 protein: ASSASGTGEFRRY

CDR3 length: 11
V gene: TRBV7-9
J gene: TRBJ2-1
CDR3 protein: ASSAGGRNEQF

CDR3 length: 12
V gene: TRBV6-1
J gene: TRBJ1-1
CDR3 protein: ASSDGSGNTEAF

CDR3 length: 13
V gene: TRBV7-2
J gene: TRBJ2-1
CDR3 protein: ASSLDLGGYNEQF

CDR3 length: 14
V gene: TRBV12-5
J gene: TRBJ1-1
CDR3 protein: ASGLNGGGRNTEAF

CDR3 length: 13
V gene: TRBV6-5
J gene: TRBJ2-7
CDR3 protein: ASSYSSLADYEQY

CDR3 length: 12
V gene: TRBV29-1
J gene: TRBJ1-2
CDR3 protein: SAGYDANDYGYT

CDR3 length: 11
V gene: TRBV15
J gene: TRBJ1-2
CDR3 protein: ATSRDRSYGYT

CDR3 length: 14
V gene: TRBV4-1
J gene: TRBJ2-3
CDR3 protein: ASSQEILAGDGTQY